This T cell receptor (beta chain) originates from a study of Tregs in tolerant kidney transplant recipients. Per germline, CDR1 SGHTA and CDR2 FQGNSA. CDR3 length: 17 amino acids. Trimming removed 1 base from V and 0 bases from J; junction bases left unmatched: 4. Clones were sequenced by immunoSEQ multiplex PCR, and TCRdb holds only the in-frame ones, with some missing. The repertoire holds approximately 65,000 clones, with 65% to 85% as singletons. Thawed PBMCs were FACS-sorted into unstimulated CD4+CD25+CD127- regulatory T cells, CD4+CD25- non-regulatory cells, CD4 and CD8 cells. What was sequenced was CD4+ T cells from blood. The chain couples TRBV7-2 to TRBJ2-2, with 8 bases that match TRBD2. This TCR was sampled from a human donor in good health. The CDR3 region is CASSLEPTSANTGELFF. CDR3 in DNA: TGTGCCAGCAGCTTAGAGCCGACTAGCGCGAACACCGGGGAGCTGTTTTTT. The full variable domain, rest sourced from reference TRBV7-2 and TRBJ2-2, is GAGVSQSPSNKVTEKGKDVELRCDPISGHTALYWYRQSLGQGLEFLIYFQGNSAPDKSGLPSDRFSAERTGGSVSTLTIQRTQQEDSAVYLCASSLEPTSANTGELFFGEGSRLTVL.